These 22 T cell receptor beta chains were sequenced from one sample in a study of post-analysis software for immune sequencing data (dated by TCRdb to 2013 to 2016). Overall study outcomes, separate from this receptor: Four or five TRBV segments, including TRBV5-6, TRBV5-1 and TRBV20-1, were significantly more frequent in patients than controls.

The library was prepared using PCR. The instrument was an Illumina HiSeq 2500. To reduce PCR and sequencing biases, unique molecular identifiers were built into the TCR beta cDNA libraries. TCRdb cleaned the public reads at Q25 with fastp, built clones with MiXCR and kept in-frame beta chains. Merged by CDR3 protein, the rows form single entries marked with the most common genes and DNA. A total of roughly 170,000 distinct CDR3 sequences appear in this sample, approximately 28% of them only once. The leading ten clones occupy around 1.5% of the sample. Which antigens these TCRs recognize remains unknown. The source material was blood. The receptors here all came from a girl aged 10 to 17 with multiple sclerosis.

This clonotype was seen many times. The V and J genes are TRBV7-7 and TRBJ2-1; D remains unclear. V dropped 5 bases and J dropped 4 bases, with 9 bases sitting between them. This CDR3 has 13 amino acids. Germline values: CDR1 SSHAT, CDR2 FNYEAQ (reference sequence). The CDR3 bases are TGTGCCAGCAGCCGAAATCATTACAATGAGCAGTTCTTC. This encodes CASSRNHYNEQFF.

This clonotype was found many times. The chain combines TRBV4-1 with TRBJ1-2; the D gene is possibly TRBD1 (5 bases). The germline V and J ends were trimmed by 6 bases and 4 bases, with 15 bases remaining between them. Germline V CDR1 and CDR2: MGHRA, YSYEKL. The CDR3 is made up of 14 amino acids. The CDR3: CASSPTVGLYGYTF. CDR3 in DNA: TGCGCCAGCAGTCCGACAGTTGGGCTCTATGGCTACACCTTC.

This clonotype has just a few counts. The genes are TRBV29-1 and TRBJ1-5; D is unresolved. Germline assignment: CDR1 SQVTM and CDR2 ANQGSEA. Trimming removed 1 base from V and 6 bases from J, with 10 bases in between. There are 13 residues in the CDR3. The DNA for the CDR3 is TGCAGCGTTGAAGGGGAGGTGAGTCAGCCCCAGCATTTT. Protein sequence: CSVEGEVSQPQHF.

The rearrangement joins TRBV12-3 or TRBV12-4 to TRBJ2-3, with D unresolved. This CDR3 comprises 12 residues. Trimming shortened V by 6 bases and J by 6 bases, and 10 bases separated the two germline ends. This CDR3 is CASRIPPDTQYF. In nucleotides, the CDR3 is TGTGCCAGCAGAATCCCTCCCGATACGCAGTATTTT.

Points on this clonotype: A much larger clone sits a single nucleotide away, making a read error possible. The chain combines TRBV15 with TRBJ2-1; D perhaps matches TRBD2 (5 bases). Trimming took off 4 bases at V and 2 bases at J, with 12 bases between the two ends. Germline-derived CDR1 and CDR2 are LNHNV and YYDKDF (reference sequence). The CDR3 totals 15 residues. In nucleotides, the CDR3 is TGTGCCACCAGCAAAGCGGAAAGCCCCTACAATGAGCAGTTCTTC. Translating gives CATSKAESPYNEQFF.

This clonotype was recorded many times. The V and J genes are TRBV27 and TRBJ1-2; 7 bases are a match to TRBD1. V shed 5 bases and J 8 bases; nucleotides not matched to a gene: 11. In germline, CDR1 is MNHEY, CDR2 SMNVEV (reference sequence). There are 14 residues in the CDR3. CDR3 in amino acids: CASSPLQGIGGYTF. The CDR3 nucleotides read TGTGCCAGCAGTCCCTTACAGGGGATAGGGGGCTACACCTTC.

This clonotype was observed many times. V usage is TRBV6-5 and J usage is TRBJ2-3; 8 bases line up with TRBD2. Germline trimming cut 2 bases from V and 6 bases from J; bases unmatched to any gene: 1. Germline loops: CDR1 MNHEY, CDR2 SVGAGI. The CDR3 runs to 13 residues. The CDR3: CASSYPGGDTQYF. The CDR3 DNA reads as TGTGCCAGCAGTTACCCGGGGGGGGATACGCAGTATTTT.

This clonotype was seen at least ten times. The chain joins TRBV4-1 to TRBJ1-5; D not resolved. Trimming shortened V by 1 base and J by 2 bases, and 9 bases separated the two germline ends. Germline CDR1 is MGHRA and CDR2 is YSYEKL. CDR3 length equals 15 residues. The CDR3 region is CASSQARVGNQPQHF. In DNA form, the CDR3 reads TGCGCCAGCAGCCAAGCGAGGGTTGGCAATCAGCCCCAGCATTTT.

Worth noting for this clonotype: A read error may be the cause here, since a much bigger clone is one base away. The chain uses TRBV12-3 or TRBV12-4 and TRBJ1-5, with D tentatively TRBD1 (5 bases). This CDR3 is 14 amino acids long. V dropped 6 bases and J dropped 2 bases, with 11 bases sitting between them. In nucleotides, the CDR3 is TGTGCCAGCAGCGCCAGAGGGGGCAATCAGCCCCAGCATTTT. Translating it yields CASSARGGNQPQHF.

Only a few counts were recorded for this clonotype. The chain recombines TRBV20-1 with TRBJ2-7; D might be TRBD1 (6 bases). V dropped 2 bases and J dropped 0 bases, with 8 bases sitting between them. Germline V gene lookup returns CDR1 DFQATT and CDR2 SNEGSKA (reference sequence). This CDR3 is 13 amino acids long. The CDR3 sequence is CSARLGASYEQYF. The CDR3 nucleotides read TGCAGTGCTAGATTGGGGGCCTCCTACGAGCAGTACTTC.

This clonotype showed up many times. This sequence joins TRBV20-1 and TRBJ1-5; TRBD1 agrees at 7 bases. This CDR3 region has 14 residues. Per the germline V gene, CDR1 is DFQATT and CDR2 is SNEGSKA (reference sequence). The junction had 6 bases not matched to a gene; V was cut back by 2 bases and J by 5 bases. CDR3 in DNA: TGCAGTGCTAGAAGAGTTACAGGGGATCAGCCCCAGCATTTT. Translation gives CSARRVTGDQPQHF.

This clonotype has a handful of counts. The V and J genes are TRBV5-1 and TRBJ1-5; TRBD1 agrees at 10 bases. The V segment lost 2 bases and the J segment 6 bases; nucleotides outside the gene matches: 5. The CDR3 totals 15 residues. Looked up from germline, CDR1 is SGHRS and CDR2 is YFSETQ. CDR3 loop: CASSLDRTGGQPQHF. The DNA of the CDR3 is TGCGCCAGCAGCTTAGACCGGACAGGGGGTCAGCCCCAGCATTTT.

This clonotype showed up many times. This chain links TRBV29-1 with TRBJ2-5; 11 bases align to TRBD1. The V gene end was trimmed by 3 bases and the J gene end by 4 bases; junction bases not matched to a gene: 7. Germline loops: CDR1 SQVTM, CDR2 ANQGSEA. The CDR3 sequence is 15 residues long. CDR3 residues: CSVDPGTGGGETQYF. CDR3 bases: TGCAGCGTTGATCCCGGGACAGGGGGTGGAGAGACCCAGTACTTC.

The table lists this clonotype with many counts. The rearrangement joins TRBV27 to TRBJ2-7, with D unclear. Germline CDR1 reads MNHEY; CDR2 reads SMNVEV (reference sequence). This CDR3 spans 13 amino acids. The V end lost 0 bases, the J end lost 3 bases, and 6 bases lay between the germline ends. CDR3 region: CASSLSPGYEQYF. CDR3 bases: TGTGCCAGCAGTTTATCACCAGGCTACGAGCAGTACTTC.

V and J are TRBV3-1 and TRBJ1-2, with D possibly being TRBD1 (6 bases). The CDR3 has 12 amino acids. V lost 3 bases and J 8 bases, leaving 10 bases between the germline ends. The germline V gene encodes CDR1 LGHDT and CDR2 YNNKEL (reference sequence). The CDR3 DNA reads TGTGCCAGCAGCCAGACGACAGGCGGCTACACCTTC. This gives the protein CASSQTTGGYTF.

This clonotype showed up just a few times. The chain couples TRBV15 to TRBJ2-7; tentative D call: TRBD1 (6 bases). The CDR3 totals 17 residues. Per germline, CDR1 LNHNV and CDR2 YYDKDF (reference sequence). With 0 bases removed from V and 2 bases from J, the gap between germline ends came to 17 bases. The CDR3 here is CATSRDPKGKGAYEQYF. The DNA for the CDR3 is TGTGCCACCAGCAGAGATCCTAAGGGGAAGGGGGCCTACGAGCAGTACTTC.

The chain uses TRBV19 and TRBJ1-2; D gene uncertain. Per the germline V gene, CDR1 is LNHDA and CDR2 is SQIVND (reference sequence). Deletions cut 7 bases from V and 3 bases from J, with 12 bases between. This CDR3 has 13 amino acids. CDR3 in DNA: TGTGCCAGTACCTTTCGATCGGACTATGGCTACACCTTC. Encoded protein: CASTFRSDYGYTF.

The J gene is TRBJ1-2, the V gene TRBV19; 9 bases are shared with TRBD1. The CDR3 sequence is 15 residues long. The V and J ends lost 6 bases and 6 bases, in that order; junction bases with no gene match: 11. Germline V lookup: CDR1 LNHDA, CDR2 SQIVND (reference sequence). CDR3 nucleotides: TGTGCCAGTAGCCCTGGGACAGGGAGTTGGCATGGCTACACCTTC. Residues: CASSPGTGSWHGYTF.

The J gene is TRBJ2-3, the V gene TRBV12-3 or TRBV12-4; no clear D. V lost 8 bases and J lost 2, with 14 bases in between. This CDR3 contains 14 residues. In nucleotides, the CDR3 is TGTGCCAGCGGAGACCAGATAAACACAGATACGCAGTATTTT. The encoded protein is CASGDQINTDTQYF.

This clonotype has a count of ten or more. The rearrangement uses TRBV7-9 and TRBJ2-7, with TRBD2 matching 9 bases. The V gene's germline CDR1 is SEHNR and CDR2 FQNEAQ (reference sequence). The ends lost 4 bases at V and 4 bases at J; junction bases unmatched: 2. The CDR3 sequence is 13 residues long. The DNA for the CDR3 is TGTGCCAGCAGCTATAGCGGGAGATACGAGCAGTACTTC. Translating gives CASSYSGRYEQYF.

With respect to this clonotype: This may be a read error, as it is one base from a much larger clone. J is TRBJ2-4 and V is TRBV7-2, with 14 bases fitting TRBD2. The J call is in doubt because the DNA end fits TRBJ2-7 better. The germline gives CDR1 SGHTA, CDR2 FQGNSA. The CDR3 is 17 residues long. CDR3 in amino acids: CASSFPGLAGASYEQYF. In DNA, the CDR3 is TGTGCCAGCAGCTTTCCGGGACTAGCGGGGGCCTCCTACGAGCAGTACTTC.

The chain recombines TRBV20-1 with TRBJ2-3; 7 nucleotides agree with TRBD2. Germline-derived CDR1 and CDR2 are DFQATT and SNEGSKA (reference sequence). The CDR3 sequence is 17 residues long. Unmatched junction bases numbered 15, after V lost 3 bases and J lost 3 bases. The CDR3 loop reads CSASWAGAQRGTDTQYF. CDR3 DNA: TGCAGTGCTAGCTGGGCGGGAGCGCAACGGGGTACAGATACGCAGTATTTT.